This T cell receptor beta chain was found in a study of T cell responses to AZD1222 COVID-19 vaccine. Study-wide points: It should be noted that donors were predominantly white British and more often female, and clonal diversity was possibly underestimated. Unmutated variant regions are reportedly the target of nearly half of TCRs that are spike-specific.

The CDR3 has 17 residues. V was clipped by 1 base and J by 10 bases; unmatched bases: 12. CDR1 is LNHDA and CDR2 is SQIVND in the germline V gene (reference sequence). This clone occurred once. The antigen remains undetermined. Method: immunoSEQ multiplex PCR; TCRdb's copy keeps in-frame clones and lacks some. The table records about 180,000 clones, roughly 94% of them present only once. Combined were second doses at about 4 or about 12 weeks. This TCR came from an adult who received the AZD1222 COVID-19 vaccine. This chain uses TRBV19 with TRBJ2-1; 11 bases are a match to TRBD2. The sequenced sample was peripheral blood, obtained 28 days after the second AZD1222 dose. CDR3 in amino acids: CASSIAPSSGRAWEQFF. Written as DNA, the CDR3 is TGTGCCAGTAGTATAGCCCCGAGTAGCGGGAGGGCCTGGGAGCAGTTCTTC.